A selection of T cell receptor beta chains follows, all from one sample in a study of blood T cell repertoires in COVID-19. The protocol was immunoSEQ multiplex PCR, while the TCRdb copy is restricted to in-frame clones and leaves out a portion. The sample lists some 130,000 clones, approximately 85% seen once, with roughly 12% in the top ten. The sequenced material came from peripheral blood. These TCRs come from a human donor in a cohort sampled during active COVID-19. Both conserved end residues are part of each CDR3. The D gene is left open where the match is weak. The listing skips clone size in some rows; elsewhere it reads once, few, many or a size class.

D,J,V,size,DNA,CDR3
.,TRBJ2-3,TRBV2,.,TGTGCCAGCAGTGTGGCCTCAGAGGGCTGGAGCACAGATACGCAGTATTTT,CASSVASEGWSTDTQYF
.,TRBJ2-7,TRBV10-2,once,TGCGCCAGCAGGGACCCTACAGGGCTGGCCTACGAGCAGTACTTC,CASRDPTGLAYEQYF
TRBD1,TRBJ1-2,TRBV5-6,.,TGTGCCAGCAGTATAACAGGGGGGCCGGTCGGCTATGGCTACACCTTC,CASSITGGPVGYGYTF
.,TRBJ1-6,TRBV7-2,.,TGTGCCAGCAGCTTAGACCCCACAGGGCGGAATTCACCCCTCCACTTT,CASSLDPTGRNSPLHF
TRBD1,TRBJ1-2,TRBV2,.,TGTGCCAGCAGTACGCCGGACAGGGGGCGAGGGGGCTACACCTTC,CASSTPDRGRGGYTF
TRBD1,TRBJ1-6,TRBV28,.,TGTGCCAGCAGGAGGACAGGGAATAATTCACCCCTCCACTTT,CASRRTGNNSPLHF
TRBD2,TRBJ2-7,TRBV7-9,.,TGTGCCAGCAGCTTAGTAACGGTAGCGGGGGGGCCGATGGAGCAGTACTTC,CASSLVTVAGGPMEQYF
TRBD1,TRBJ2-7,TRBV6-6,.,TGTGCCAGCAGACAACCCGGGACAGGGGCCTACGAGCAGTACTTC,CASRQPGTGAYEQYF
TRBD1,TRBJ2-2,TRBV19,once,TGTGCCAGTAGCTACGCCGGGACAGCGAACACCGGGGAGCTGTTTTTT,CASSYAGTANTGELFF
.,TRBJ2-7,TRBV27,.,TGTGCCAGCAGTTTATGGGCAGGGGGGTTCCACGAGCAGTACTTC,CASSLWAGGFHEQYF
TRBD1,TRBJ1-2,TRBV5-1,.,TGCGCCAGCAGCTTGGGACAGGGACCTAACTATGGCTACACCTTC,CASSLGQGPNYGYTF
.,TRBJ2-5,TRBV5-1,.,TGCGCCAGCAGCACAGGGAAGGGTAGAGAGACCCAGTACTTC,CASSTGKGRETQYF
.,TRBJ1-3,TRBV5-1,few,TGCGCCAGCAGTTCCACGGCAGGGTCTGGAAACACCATATATTTT,CASSSTAGSGNTIYF
.,TRBJ2-4,TRBV11-2,.,TGTGCCAGCAGCTTAGTCGGGGAGAGAGCCAAAAACATTCAGTACTTC,CASSLVGERAKNIQYF
.,TRBJ1-2,TRBV5-4,once,TGTGCCAGCAGCTTGAGGGGGGGCGTTTTCTATGGCTACACCTTC,CASSLRGGVFYGYTF
.,TRBJ1-1,TRBV14,.,TGTGCCAGCAGCCAAGGAGGGCGGGGAGCTTTCTTT,CASSQGGRGAFF
TRBD1,TRBJ2-7,TRBV6-5,.,TGTGCCAGCAGAGGGACAGGGGGCGTGGACGAGCAGTACTTC,CASRGTGGVDEQYF
TRBD1,TRBJ2-7,TRBV28,.,TGTGCCAGCAGTCCACAAGACAGGGAGTACGAGCAGTACTTC,CASSPQDREYEQYF
.,TRBJ1-4,TRBV3-1/TRBV3-2,.,TGTGCCAGCAGCCATGCCGCAGGGAGGGCTAATGAAAAACTGTTTTTT,CASSHAAGRANEKLFF
.,TRBJ2-2,TRBV30,.,TGTGCCTGGAGGGGGGCGGGGGTAAACACCGGGGAGCTGTTTTTT,CAWRGAGVNTGELFF
TRBD1,TRBJ1-1,TRBV2,.,TGTGCCAGAACCGGGACAGGGGCGAACACTGAAGCTTTCTTT,CARTGTGANTEAFF
TRBD1,TRBJ2-5,TRBV4-1,.,TGCGCCAGCAGCCACCAGTCACACGACTTACAGGGGCAAGAGACCCAGTACTTC,CASSHQSHDLQGQETQYF
TRBD1,TRBJ1-6,TRBV19,.,TGTGCCAGCAAAGGGGTCGAATTGGGACAGGCGTATTCACCCCTCCACTTT,CASKGVELGQAYSPLHF